A single sample gave rise to the 13 T cell receptor beta chains below, sequenced in a study of CD8+ T cells in alopecia areata. Described treatment: oral pan-JAK inhibitor, 5-10 mg twice daily. Extraction of RNA preceded its reverse transcription into cDNA, which served as the sequencing template. The assay was immunoSEQ multiplex PCR, and TCRdb's table has in-frame clones only and misses some. Among around 110,000 clones listed, 80% to 85% were seen once. This material consisted of CD8+ T cells sorted from blood, taken at week 24, from a patient treated with tofacitinib. These receptors came from a human donor with alopecia areata.

This clone was recorded a few times. The rearrangement joins TRBV29-1 to TRBJ2-5; 8 bases map to TRBD1. V lost 7 bases and J lost 7; bases outside the gene matches: 8. CDR3 length equals 12 residues. Germline values: CDR1 SQVTM, CDR2 ANQGSEA. CDR3 sequence reads: CSADDRGVTQYF. Written as DNA, the CDR3 is TGCAGCGCGGACGACAGGGGAGTGACCCAGTACTTC.

The V gene is TRBV6-9, the J gene TRBJ1-3; unclear D gene. There are 17 residues in the CDR3. The V and J ends lost 5 bases and 0 bases respectively, with 17 bases between them. Per germline, CDR1 MNHGY and CDR2 SVAAGI. CDR3 nucleotides: TGTGCCAGCAGTGATAAGAGGCGCACGAGCTCTGGAAACACCATATATTTT. Its protein is CASSDKRRTSSGNTIYF.

V is TRBV15 and J is TRBJ1-2; the D is unclear. This CDR3 is 14 amino acids long. Per germline, CDR1 LNHNV and CDR2 YYDKDF (reference sequence). Trimming stripped 0 bases from V and 7 bases from J, with 12 bases between. This CDR3 reads CATSRDSGEAGYTF. The CDR3 nucleotides are TGTGCCACCAGCAGAGATTCCGGGGAGGCTGGCTACACCTTC.

The chain couples TRBV13 to TRBJ2-3; D might be TRBD2 (7 bases). Trimming cost V 5 bases and J 4 bases, with 13 bases left between them. Germline V gene lookup returns CDR1 PRHDT and CDR2 FYEKMQ (reference sequence). This CDR3 region has 14 residues. CDR3 DNA: TGTGCCAGCAGCCTGTGGGGGGGCCCAGATACGCAGTATTTT. Translated, it gives CASSLWGGPDTQYF. Full variable domain (outside the CDR3, taken from reference TRBV13 and TRBJ2-3): AAGVIQSPRHLIKEKRETATLKCYPIPRHDTVYWYQQGPGQDPQFLISFYEKMQSDKGSIPDRFSAQQFSDYHSELNMSSLELGDSALYFCASSLWGGPDTQYFGPGTRLTVL.

This clone was picked up one time. The V call is TRBV4-2, the J call TRBJ2-7, with D maybe TRBD2 (6 bases). Germline V gene data show CDR1 as LGHNA and CDR2 as YNFKEQ. Trimming removed 0 bases at V and 1 base at J, with 10 bases between. CDR3 length: 15 amino acids. CDR3 residues: CASSQDLGLSYEQYF. CDR3 coding DNA: TGTGCCAGCAGCCAAGATCTGGGACTTTCCTACGAGCAGTACTTC.

The chain couples TRBV29-1 to TRBJ2-1, with unresolved D. V dropped 6 bases and J dropped 4 bases, with 22 bases sitting between them. The CDR3 sequence is 16 residues long. Germline loops: CDR1 SQVTM, CDR2 ANQGSEA. The CDR3 spells CSVRAVAPSPYNEQFF. The CDR3 DNA sequence: TGCAGCGTCCGGGCGGTAGCCCCTTCCCCGTACAATGAGCAGTTCTTC.

V and J are TRBV12-5 and TRBJ2-7; 10 nucleotides agree with TRBD1. The junction had 6 bases not matched to a gene; V was cut back by 1 base and J by 3 bases. Germline V gene data show CDR1 as LGHNT and CDR2 as FRNRAP. This CDR3 is built from 16 residues. CDR3 nucleotide sequence: TGTGCTAGTGGTTTGGCGGGACAGGGGCATGTCTACGAGCAGTACTTC. This gives the protein CASGLAGQGHVYEQYF.

V and J are TRBV5-5 and TRBJ2-5; unclear D gene. From germline, CDR1 is SGHKS and CDR2 YYEKEE (reference sequence). V was pared by 2 bases and J by 5 bases, with 10 bases between. The CDR3 length is 13 residues. CDR3 nucleotides: TGTGCCAGCAGCTTATGGAACGGGGAGACCCAGTACTTC. Translation: CASSLWNGETQYF. The full variable domain, its missing parts supplied by reference TRBV5-5 and TRBJ2-5, is DAGVTQSPTHLIKTRGQQVTLRCSPISGHKSVSWYQQVLGQGPQFIFQYYEKEERGRGNFPDRFSARQFPNYSSELNVNALLLGDSALYLCASSLWNGETQYFGPGTRLLVL.

The V gene is TRBV18, the J gene TRBJ1-2, with TRBD1 matching 9 bases. Germline V CDR1 and CDR2: KGHSH, LQKENI. CDR3 length equals 16 residues. V lost 4 bases, J lost 6 bases, and 12 bases stayed unmatched. CDR3 sequence (DNA): TGTGCCAGCTCACTAACGGGACAGGGAAGGAGTGATGGCTACACCTTC. Translation gives CASSLTGQGRSDGYTF.

The sample holds a few counts of this clone. The rearrangement uses TRBV5-1 and TRBJ2-3, with TRBD2 matching 13 bases. The CDR3 has 15 residues. Germline V gene data show CDR1 as SGHRS and CDR2 as YFSETQ. V trimming: 4 bases; J trimming: 4 bases; junction bases outside the gene matches: 3. The CDR3 DNA is TGCGCCAGCAGCCTACTAGCGGGGGGGCCAGATACGCAGTATTTT. It specifies CASSLLAGGPDTQYF.

The J gene is TRBJ2-5, the V gene TRBV19, with D unresolved. The CDR3 is made up of 13 amino acids. V was shortened by 6 bases and J by 1 base, with 9 bases between the two germline ends. Germline CDR1 is LNHDA and CDR2 is SQIVND (reference sequence). The DNA of the CDR3 is TGTGCCAGTAGCCCGTCGGCCCAAGAGACCCAGTACTTC. It yields the protein CASSPSAQETQYF.

This clone was seen only a few times. The sample has other DNA sequences that encode this CDR3 too. J is TRBJ2-7 and V is TRBV29-1, with D hard to call. CDR3 length: 11 amino acids. The ends were cut back, 0 bases at V and 0 bases at J, with 0 bases in the middle. The V gene's germline CDR1 is SQVTM and CDR2 ANQGSEA. Here the CDR3 DNA reads TGCAGCGTTGAAGACTCCTACGAGCAGTACTTC. This gives the protein CSVEDSYEQYF.

V and J are TRBV15 and TRBJ2-2; no clear D. Between the trimmed V and J ends, which lost 1 base and 4 bases, there was a span of 13 bases. The CDR3 spans 16 residues. Looked up from germline, CDR1 is LNHNV and CDR2 is YYDKDF (reference sequence). CDR3 DNA: TGTGCCACCAGCAGAGGTGGGATATCGGTCACCGGGGAGCTGTTTTTT. This sequence encodes CATSRGGISVTGELFF.